This T cell receptor (beta chain) was sequenced during a study of blood T cells in healthy people across ages. Study results and caveats: Diversity estimates drawn from one million T cells were deemed underestimates. Fewer expanded clones and more diversity marked long-lived versus aged donors. The fall in TCR beta diversity per million T cells was roughly linear with age.

The sample holds one count of this clonotype. No antigen is known for it. Next came a second PCR, run for roughly 6 to 11 cycles, which used a sample-barcoded 5' primer along with a J-beta primer mix. TCRdb re-called the 5' RACE reads through MiXCR, storing one row per CDR3 protein. The data show hundreds of thousands of distinct CDR3 sequences, over 40% seen once. Germline V gene data show CDR1 as SQVTM and CDR2 as ANQGSEA. V trimming: 7 bases; J trimming: 7 bases; junction bases outside the gene matches: 22. This CDR3 has 17 residues. The TCR was taken from a woman of 80 years or more in good health. V is TRBV29-1 and J is TRBJ2-3; TRBD2 aligns across 8 bases. The material sequenced was blood. The CDR3 spells CSGSRGAGTRGRNTQYF. Here the CDR3 DNA reads TGCAGCGGATCCCGGGGGGCCGGGACTAGGGGACGAAATACGCAGTATTTT.